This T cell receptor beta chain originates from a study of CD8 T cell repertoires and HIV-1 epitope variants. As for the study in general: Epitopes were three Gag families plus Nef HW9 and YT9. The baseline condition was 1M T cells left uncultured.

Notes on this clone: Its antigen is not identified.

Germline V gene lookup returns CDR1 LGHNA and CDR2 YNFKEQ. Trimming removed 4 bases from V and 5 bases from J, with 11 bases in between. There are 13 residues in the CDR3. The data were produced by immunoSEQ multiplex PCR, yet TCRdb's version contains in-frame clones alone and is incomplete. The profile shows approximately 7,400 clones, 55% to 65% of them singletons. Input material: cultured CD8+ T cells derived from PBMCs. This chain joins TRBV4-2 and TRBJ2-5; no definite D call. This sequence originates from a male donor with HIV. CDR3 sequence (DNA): TGTGCCAGCAGCCTTCAGGTGTCCGAGACCCAGTACTTC. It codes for CASSLQVSETQYF.